The T cell receptor beta chain under discussion was sequenced for a study of graft-versus-host responses after intestinal transplantation. The wider study: Transplants given to recipients were multivisceral, liver-intestinal, or isolated intestinal. Each patient got anti-thymocyte globulin induction, then tacrolimus and steroids for about 3 years.

A word on this clone: The antigen is unknown.

V dropped 2 bases and J dropped 4 bases, with 4 bases sitting between them. The CDR3 length is 12 residues. Germline V gene data show CDR1 as SGHVS and CDR2 as FNYEAQ. Generated by immunoSEQ multiplex PCR, the TCRdb table keeps only in-frame clones and is missing some. The data contain some 90,000 clones, 85% to 95% of them singletons. Study conclusions and caveats: Peak levels of circulating GvH clones tracked with early post-transplant HvG declines. GvH clones detected in recipient marrow included some appearing first in ileum or blood.

The input for sequencing was unstimulated CD8+ T cells sorted from spleen or lymph node cells, taken before intestinal transplant. The receptor was derived from a human donor who received an intestinal transplant. The chain joins TRBV7-6 to TRBJ2-3, with D unresolved. The DNA for the CDR3 is TGTGCCAGCAGCTTAATCCCAGATACGCAGTATTTT. Protein: CASSLIPDTQYF.